These T cell receptor beta chains were read from a single sample in a study of OX40 agonist ivuxolimab in advanced cancers. Libraries were prepared by immunoSEQ multiplex PCR; TCRdb keeps only in-frame clonotypes and omits some of them. The sample records roughly 80,000 clones, around nine tenths being singletons. Source: CD4+ or CD8+ T cells sorted from blood, taken in a trial of the OX40 agonist ivuxolimab. These receptors were obtained from an adult with an advanced solid tumor such as melanoma, head and neck, liver or kidney cancer. The CDR3 runs from the conserved cysteine through the conserved F or W. The D gene is left open where the match is weak. A row's size may be missing; if present it is once, few, many or a size class.

abundance | j_gene | d_gene | v_gene | CDR3nt | CDR3aa
NA | TRBJ2-2 | NA | TRBV9 | TGTGCCAGCAGCGTAGAGGATTCGGCCGGGGAGCTGTTTTTT | CASSVEDSAGELFF
NA | TRBJ1-2 | NA | TRBV19 | TGTGCCAGTAGTACCCTCCAGACGGGACGCCCTAACTATGGCTACACCTTC | CASSTLQTGRPNYGYTF
NA | TRBJ2-5 | NA | TRBV7-8 | TGTGCCAGCAGCTTAGATGTGTATGAGACCCAGTACTTC | CASSLDVYETQYF
NA | TRBJ2-7 | NA | TRBV18 | TGTGCCAGCTCACCATTCTCCCTTCGGAAGGTTGGTGACGAGCAGTACTTC | CASSPFSLRKVGDEQYF
NA | TRBJ2-2 | NA | TRBV5-8 | TGTGCCAGCAGGACGAGAGGGAGGAACACCGGGGAGCTGTTTTTT | CASRTRGRNTGELFF
NA | TRBJ2-1 | TRBD2 | TRBV28 | TGTGCCAGCAGTCCGTATACCTCCGGGACTAGTATGTACAATGAGCAGTTCTTC | CASSPYTSGTSMYNEQFF
once | TRBJ2-1 | TRBD1 | TRBV14 | TGTGCCAGCAGCCGCCTTACCGGGACAGGGATCAATGAGCAGTTCTTC | CASSRLTGTGINEQFF
few | TRBJ2-7 | TRBD1 | TRBV19 | TGTGCCAGTATCCCGGGAGGCCGGGACAGGGGAAGATACGAGCAGTACTTC | CASIPGGRDRGRYEQYF
NA | TRBJ1-5 | TRBD1 | TRBV6-5 | TGTGCCAGTGGGACAGTTAGCAATCAGCCCCAGCATTTT | CASGTVSNQPQHF
NA | TRBJ1-1 | NA | TRBV6-5 | TGTGCCAGCACCGACAGTGGTGGCACTGAAGCTTTCTTT | CASTDSGGTEAFF
once | TRBJ2-7 | NA | TRBV6-5 | TGTGCCAGCAGTGTAGGAGGTGGTAGCGGTTCCGAGCAGTACTTC | CASSVGGGSGSEQYF
NA | TRBJ2-5 | TRBD2 | TRBV4-1 | TGCGCCAGCAGCCTACAGGAGACGGGGGGCCAAGAGACCCAGTACTTC | CASSLQETGGQETQYF
NA | TRBJ1-2 | NA | TRBV6-1 | TGTGCCAGCGGCCGACAGTCAACTAACTATGGCTACACCTTC | CASGRQSTNYGYTF